This T cell receptor beta chain was documented in a study of T cells in Graves' hyperthyroidism and ophthalmopathy. Study outcomes and limitations: Among thyroid clonotypes expanded above 0.001, most also appeared in blood.

The investigators amplified TCR beta CDR3 regions from RNA transcripts. A first-round RT-PCR of the TCR CDR3 used the HTBI primer set. A single record per CDR3 protein comes from TCRdb applying MiXCR to the multiplex PCR reads. The sample holds hundreds of thousands of distinct CDR3 sequences, roughly 14% seen once. PBMCs were derived from about 10 ml fresh peripheral blood. This clonotype has at least ten counts. The antigen is unknown. CDR1 and CDR2 (germline): SGHTA, FQGNSA. Losses at the gene ends were 5 bases for V and 7 bases for J; bases not matched to a gene: 15. The CDR3 is 18 amino acids. The sequenced material came from blood. This rearrangement joins TRBV7-2 to TRBJ1-5; the match to TRBD1 covers 12 bases. This clonotype was obtained from a woman between 25 and 40 years old with Graves' hyperthyroidism. CDR3 amino acids: CASSPRWKGQGAGQPQHF. The CDR3 nucleotides are TGTGCCAGCAGCCCCAGGTGGAAGGGACAGGGGGCTGGGCAGCCCCAGCATTTT.